What follows describes a single T cell receptor beta chain. Its antigen is unknown. A single record per CDR3 protein comes from TCRdb applying MiXCR to the 5' RACE reads. This table has 35,000 to 45,000 distinct CDR3 sequences, just over 7.5% appearing once. The sample's time point: blood at routine non-recurrence follow-up after resection. No cells were sorted before sequencing. The whole RNA sequenced was extracted from tumor, nontumor lung or frozen PBMC. Germline V gene lookup returns CDR1 MNHNS and CDR2 SASEGT. The CDR3 sequence is 16 residues long. The trim removed 3 bases at V and 0 bases at J, leaving 5 bases unmatched. This record comes from a study of spatial heterogeneity in lung cancer. At the level of the study: The donor group consisted of over 60 patients who had untreated, early-stage non-small cell lung cancer. Sequences of the beta chain were consistently detected in greater numbers than alpha-chain sequences. Findings of the study overall: Ubiquitous expanded tumor TCRs were seen in blood more at resection than at follow-up.

The receptor was derived from a male donor with early-stage non-small cell lung cancer. The specimen was PBMCs, collected at follow-up. The V gene is TRBV6-1, the J gene TRBJ2-1; 7 bases are a match to TRBD1. The CDR3 sequence: CASSDAGGFSYNEQFF. In DNA form, the CDR3 reads TGTGCCAGCAGTGACGCAGGGGGTTTCTCCTACAATGAGCAGTTCTTC.